These 10 T cell receptor beta chains came from one sample sequenced in a study of T cell clusters in autoimmune cytopenias. Each sample's input was 250 ng genomic DNA, 38,000 or so genome equivalents. Multiplex touch-down PCR amplified TRB using TRB-A and TRB-B pools in one tube. One entry per CDR3 protein, without DNA, is what TCRdb gives after re-calling the multiplex PCR reads. The sample totals some 5,600 distinct CDR3 sequences. The sample was also linked to a second study, of T cell repertoires in aging, cancer and after chemotherapy.

The material sequenced was peripheral blood. The receptor set was obtained from a human donor in good health.

The chain uses TRBV5-6 and TRBJ1-1; no DNA is available, so the TRBD1 call from TCRdb remains unchecked. Germline V gene sequence: CDR1 SGHDT, CDR2 YYEEEE. The CDR3 has 13 amino acids. CDR3 amino acids: CASSLDRGSEAFF.

This clonotype is labeled medium-sized based on frequency. Here the CDR3 reads CASTPNPYGYTF. The chain uses TRBV19 and TRBJ1-2. Germline V gene data show CDR1 as LNHDA and CDR2 as SQIVND (reference sequence). CDR3 length: 12 amino acids.

This clonotype counts as medium-sized (0.01 to 0.1%) by frequency. The genes are TRBV6-5 and TRBJ1-2; TCRdb returns TRBD1, unconfirmable since there is no DNA. The CDR3 consists of 13 residues. Germline assignment: CDR1 MNHEY and CDR2 SVGAGI. CDR3 sequence reads: CASSPWGGYGYTF.

V is TRBV19 and J is TRBJ1-6; TCRdb returns TRBD1, unconfirmable since there is no DNA. The CDR3 sequence is 18 residues long. Looked up from germline, CDR1 is LNHDA and CDR2 is SQIVND (reference sequence). CDR3 amino acids: CASRTLGQTSSYNSPLHF.

This CDR3 is CASSPQPNSPRTF. This chain links TRBV7-2 with TRBJ1-2; TCRdb indicates TRBD1, and absent DNA this call remains unverified. Germline V gene sequence: CDR1 SGHTA, CDR2 FQGNSA. The CDR3 extends over 13 amino acids.

By frequency, this clonotype registers medium-sized. The V gene is TRBV6-6, the J gene TRBJ1-1; the D call of TRBD1 rests on TCRdb alone, since no DNA is present to check it. Germline lookup yields CDR1 MNHNY and CDR2 SVGAGI (reference sequence). The CDR3 runs 11 residues. The CDR3 protein is CASRGDTEAFF.

V gene TRBV6-5 combines with J gene TRBJ1-1. Germline loops: CDR1 MNHEY, CDR2 SVGAGI. CDR3 length equals 15 residues. The CDR3 is CASTRASLVGTEAFF.

The J gene is TRBJ2-7, the V gene TRBV6-5; TCRdb lists TRBD2, though no DNA is available to test this call. Per the germline V gene, CDR1 is MNHEY and CDR2 is SVGAGI. The CDR3 contains 19 residues. The CDR3 protein is CASSPSGLAGGARLYEQYF.

According to its frequency, this clonotype is medium-sized. V gene TRBV18 combines with J gene TRBJ1-4. CDR1 is KGHSH and CDR2 is LQKENI in the germline V gene. The CDR3 runs 13 residues. This CDR3 reads CASSPPMNEKLFF. Based on the CDR3 plus reference TRBV18 and TRBJ1-4, the full variable domain is NAGVMQNPRHLVRRRGQEARLRCSPMKGHSHVYWYRQLPEEGLKFMVYLQKENIIDESGMPKERFSAEFPKEGPSILRIQQVVRGDSAAYFCASSPPMNEKLFFGSGTQLSVL.

This clonotype is identified as medium-sized from frequency. The chain recombines TRBV19 with TRBJ1-5. The length of the CDR3 is 14 residues. Germline lookup yields CDR1 LNHDA and CDR2 SQIVND (reference sequence). The chain's CDR3 is CASGGLGGNQPQHF.